One sample yielded the 31 T cell receptor beta chains listed below, sequenced in a study of blood T cell repertoires in COVID-19. Here immunoSEQ multiplex PCR was the method, and the copy in TCRdb shows in-frame clones only, minus some. Found here are about 330,000 clones, 70% to 90% of them singletons; the top ten hold under 4.5%. Sequencing was performed on peripheral blood. These receptors all stem from a woman between 50 and 59 years old with active or convalescent COVID-19.

The gene calls are TRBV30 and TRBJ1-5, with D tentatively TRBD1 (6 bases). V was shortened by 4 bases and J by 4 bases, with 14 bases between the two germline ends. Germline CDR1 is GTSNPN and CDR2 is SVGIG (reference sequence). The CDR3 runs to 14 residues. For the CDR3, the DNA is TGTGCCTGGACCTCCGGGACACCTAATCAGCCCCAGCATTTT. Translated, it gives CAWTSGTPNQPQHF.

This clone was observed a few times. This chain connects TRBV27 to TRBJ1-1; D possibly corresponds to TRBD1 (5 bases). The CDR3 runs to 14 residues. Germline-derived CDR1 and CDR2 are MNHEY and SMNVEV (reference sequence). Between the trimmed V and J ends, which lost 3 bases and 6 bases, there was a span of 14 bases. Here the CDR3 reads CASSFQGRGSEAFF. CDR3 nucleotides: TGTGCCAGCAGTTTTCAGGGTAGGGGATCTGAAGCTTTCTTT.

This chain links TRBV9 with TRBJ2-7, with 7 bases lining up with TRBD1. Germline values: CDR1 SGDLS, CDR2 YYNGEE. There are 16 residues in the CDR3. The V gene end was trimmed by 3 bases and the J gene end by 0 bases; junction bases not matched to a gene: 9. The CDR3 DNA follows: TGTGCCAGCAGCGAGGGGGCCGCGACTTACTCCTACGAGCAGTACTTC. It yields the protein CASSEGAATYSYEQYF.

This clone was detected only once. CDR3 nucleotide sequence: TGTGCCAGCTCACCTCGGCAGGGTGTGAACACTGAAGCTTTCTTT. Protein sequence: CASSPRQGVNTEAFF. V and J are TRBV18 and TRBJ1-1; the D gene is possibly TRBD1 (5 bases). Looked up from germline, CDR1 is KGHSH and CDR2 is LQKENI. V lost 3 bases and J lost 0, with 11 bases in between. CDR3 size: 15 residues.

The chain recombines TRBV28 with TRBJ1-1; a possible D gene is TRBD1 (6 bases). V shed 7 bases and J shed 6 bases, with 18 bases lying between them. The length of the CDR3 is 14 residues. Germline CDR1 and CDR2: MDHEN and SYDVKM. The CDR3 region is CASNSNRDGPEAFF. The DNA for the CDR3 is TGTGCCAGCAACTCAAACAGGGATGGCCCTGAAGCTTTCTTT.

This clone has just one count. The rearrangement links TRBV7-2 to TRBJ2-1, with no clear D. The CDR3 length is 12 residues. Trimming took off 5 bases at V and 8 bases at J, with 10 bases between the two ends. CDR1 is SGHTA, CDR2 FQGNSA, per germline. CDR3 coding DNA: TGTGCCAGCAGCCCGGGTGCGCATGAGCAGTTCTTC. This sequence encodes CASSPGAHEQFF.

This clone was seen once. The chain joins TRBV2 to TRBJ2-1; 11 nucleotides line up with TRBD2. J was trimmed by 7 bases and V by 6 bases; bases with no gene match: 5. This CDR3 is 14 amino acids long. CDR1 is SNHLY, CDR2 FYNNEI, per germline. The CDR3 nucleotides are TGTGCCAGCAGCCTAGCGGGAGGACCTAATGAGCAGTTCTTC. Its protein product is CASSLAGGPNEQFF.

V is TRBV7-9 and J is TRBJ2-7; D possibly corresponds to TRBD1 (6 bases). Trimming stripped 1 base from V and 0 bases from J, with 13 bases between. CDR1 is SEHNR, CDR2 FQNEAQ, per germline (reference sequence). The CDR3 runs to 16 residues. The CDR3 loop reads CASSLGPDRSSYEQYF. CDR3 coding DNA: TGTGCCAGCAGCTTAGGACCGGACAGAAGCTCCTACGAGCAGTACTTC. Together with reference TRBV7-9 and TRBJ2-7, the CDR3 gives the full variable domain: DTGVSQNPRHKITKRGQNVTFRCDPISEHNRLYWYRQTLGQGPEFLTYFQNEAQLEKSRLLSDRFSAERPKGSFSTLEIQRTEQGDSAMYLCASSLGPDRSSYEQYFGPGTRLTVT.

The rearrangement joins TRBV11-2 to TRBJ2-6; maybe TRBD2 (5 bases). The CDR3 spans 17 residues. The germline V gene has CDR1 SGHAT and CDR2 FQNNGV. The V end was cut by 5 bases, the J end by 3 bases, with 17 bases between. This CDR3 is CASSPLPASFGANVLTF. For the CDR3, the DNA is TGTGCCAGCAGCCCACTCCCCGCTAGCTTTGGGGCCAACGTCCTGACTTTC. Based on the CDR3 plus reference TRBV11-2 and TRBJ2-6, the full variable domain is EAGVAQSPRYKIIEKRQSVAFWCNPISGHATLYWYQQILGQGPKLLIQFQNNGVVDDSQLPKDRFSAERLKGVDSTLKIQPAKLEDSAVYLCASSPLPASFGANVLTFGAGSRLTVL.

CDR3 residues: CASTSGVPIEQFF. Here the CDR3 DNA reads TGTGCCAGCACTTCGGGAGTGCCCATTGAGCAGTTCTTC. V gene TRBV6-5 combines with J gene TRBJ2-1; D might be TRBD2 (6 bases). The CDR3 sequence is 13 residues long. Germline-derived CDR1 and CDR2 are MNHEY and SVGAGI. Trimming removed 7 bases from V and 9 bases from J, with 16 bases in between.

The CDR3 protein is CASSSLQGSFNYGYTF. CDR3 DNA sequence: TGTGCCAGCAGCTCGTTACAGGGATCTTTTAACTATGGCTACACCTTC. This chain links TRBV11-2 with TRBJ1-2, with a possible D match to TRBD1 (6 bases). V was cut by 4 bases and J by 1 base, with 16 bases left in between. CDR3 length: 16 residues. Per the germline V gene, CDR1 is SGHAT and CDR2 is FQNNGV.

The rearrangement joins TRBV9 to TRBJ1-3; D is perhaps TRBD1 (6 bases). CDR3 length: 15 amino acids. Germline CDR1 and CDR2: SGDLS and YYNGEE. The V gene lost 2 bases and the J gene lost 5 bases, with 14 bases spanning the gap. This chain's CDR3 is CASSVSGVLRNTIYF. For the CDR3, the DNA is TGTGCCAGCAGCGTCTCAGGGGTTTTGAGAAACACCATATATTTT.

J is TRBJ2-1 and V is TRBV2, with D maybe TRBD2 (5 bases). V gave up 0 bases and J gave up 6 bases, with 9 bases separating them. This CDR3 is built from 14 residues. CDR1 and CDR2 from the germline V gene are SNHLY and FYNNEI. DNA of the CDR3: TGTGCCAGCAGTGAAGCTCTAGCTCTCAATGAGCAGTTCTTC. It encodes CASSEALALNEQFF. Combining the CDR3 with reference TRBV2 and TRBJ2-1 gives the whole variable domain EPEVTQTPSHQVTQMGQEVILRCVPISNHLYFYWYRQILGQKVEFLVSFYNNEISEKSEIFDDQFSVERPDGSNFTLKIRSTKLEDSAMYFCASSEALALNEQFFGPGTRLTVL.

The genes are TRBV28 and TRBJ2-1; 7 bases match TRBD1. V lost 2 bases, J lost 11 bases, and 9 bases stayed unmatched. The CDR3 consists of 14 residues. Looked up from germline, CDR1 is MDHEN and CDR2 is SYDVKM. CDR3 sequence: CASSLVGTEGKQFF. The CDR3, as DNA: TGTGCCAGCAGTTTAGTCGGGACAGAAGGGAAGCAGTTCTTC.

The gene calls are TRBV7-9 and TRBJ2-7; TRBD2 aligns across 12 bases. The trim removed 5 bases at V and 1 base at J, leaving 3 bases unmatched. CDR1 and CDR2 (germline): SEHNR, FQNEAQ (reference sequence). This CDR3 has 15 residues. The CDR3 region is CASSLGLAGSYEQYF. In nucleotides, the CDR3 is TGTGCCAGCAGCCTTGGACTAGCGGGGTCCTACGAGCAGTACTTC. Looking up the rest from reference TRBV7-9 and TRBJ2-7 gives the full variable domain: DTGVSQNPRHKITKRGQNVTFRCDPISEHNRLYWYRQTLGQGPEFLTYFQNEAQLEKSRLLSDRFSAERPKGSFSTLEIQRTEQGDSAMYLCASSLGLAGSYEQYFGPGTRLTVT.

This clone came up once. V gene TRBV6-2 or TRBV6-3 combines with J gene TRBJ2-1; D may be TRBD2 (6 bases). V was pared by 0 bases and J by 5 bases, with 8 bases between. Germline loops: CDR1 MNHEY, CDR2 SVGEGT. There are 14 residues in the CDR3. Here the CDR3 reads CASSYSWRDNEQFF. As DNA, the CDR3 is TGTGCCAGCAGTTACTCTTGGAGGGACAATGAGCAGTTCTTC.

The chain is built from TRBV7-2 and TRBJ2-2; a weak D match, TRBD2 (6 bases). CDR1 and CDR2 from the germline V gene are SGHTA and FQGNSA. V lost 1 base and J lost 4, with 16 bases in between. The CDR3 consists of 17 residues. CDR3 region: CASSLGRAGMGTGELFF. The CDR3 coding sequence is TGTGCCAGCAGCTTAGGGAGGGCGGGTATGGGCACCGGGGAGCTGTTTTTT.

V usage is TRBV7-2 and J usage is TRBJ2-7; 9 bases line up with TRBD2. The CDR3 runs 15 residues. The V and J ends lost 4 bases and 4 bases, in that order; junction bases with no gene match: 8. Germline CDR1 SGHTA, CDR2 FQGNSA. The CDR3, as DNA: TGTGCCAGCAGCTGGGACGGGACTAGCTATTACGAGCAGTACTTC. Translated: CASSWDGTSYYEQYF.

The chain recombines TRBV12-5 with TRBJ1-2; TRBD1 agrees at 10 bases. After removal of 5 bases from V and 4 bases from J, the junction contained 13 bases not matched to a gene. CDR1 LGHNT and CDR2 FRNRAP come from the germline V gene. This CDR3 spans 17 amino acids. The CDR3 protein is CASGHDRGLIPLYGYTF. CDR3 DNA sequence: TGTGCTAGTGGTCACGACAGGGGGCTGATCCCCCTCTATGGCTACACCTTC. The entire variable domain, with the rest obtained from reference TRBV12-5 and TRBJ1-2, is as follows: DARVTQTPRHKVTEMGQEVTMRCQPILGHNTVFWYRQTMMQGLELLAYFRNRAPLDDSGMPKDRFSAEMPDATLATLKIQPSEPRDSAVYFCASGHDRGLIPLYGYTFGSGTRLTVV.

The CDR3: CASSQLGLAGGPSYNEQFF. CDR3 coding DNA: TGCGCCAGCAGCCAACTTGGACTAGCGGGGGGCCCCTCCTACAATGAGCAGTTCTTC. The chain is built from TRBV4-1 and TRBJ2-1, with TRBD2 matching 14 bases. Losses at the gene ends were 2 bases for V and 0 bases for J; bases not matched to a gene: 6. The CDR3 is 19 residues long. Germline V gives CDR1 MGHRA, CDR2 YSYEKL.

The V gene is TRBV27, the J gene TRBJ2-7, with D perhaps TRBD2 (5 bases). Trimming took 3 bases from V and 4 from J, leaving 16 bases between them. The CDR3 is made up of 15 amino acids. Germline V gene sequence: CDR1 MNHEY, CDR2 SMNVEV (reference sequence). The CDR3 nucleotides are TGTGCCAGCAGTTTTTCGCCCGGGGTGGCGTACGAGCAGTACTTC. Its translation: CASSFSPGVAYEQYF.

The chain employs TRBV5-4 and TRBJ2-5; 10 nucleotides agree with TRBD2. The germline CDR1 and CDR2 sequences are SGHNT and YYREEE (reference sequence). The CDR3 is made up of 15 amino acids. Losses at the gene ends were 2 bases for V and 2 bases for J; bases not matched to a gene: 3. CDR3 amino acids: CASSFTLAGQETQYF. The CDR3 nucleotides are TGTGCCAGCAGCTTTACACTAGCGGGGCAAGAGACCCAGTACTTC.

The genes are TRBV18 and TRBJ1-5, with TRBD1 matching over 11 bases. The length of the CDR3 is 14 residues. Germline loops: CDR1 KGHSH, CDR2 LQKENI. The V segment lost 5 bases and the J segment 11 bases; nucleotides outside the gene matches: 8. DNA of the CDR3: TGTGCCAGCTCAGACGGGGACAGGGGGAGTTCCCAGCATTTT. Residues: CASSDGDRGSSQHF.

V usage is TRBV12-5 and J usage is TRBJ2-1, with TRBD2 as a possible D gene (6 bases). Trimming pared 5 bases from V and 5 bases from J, leaving 19 bases between. The CDR3 contains 16 residues. The germline CDR1 and CDR2 sequences are LGHNT and FRNRAP. CDR3 sequence reads: CASGPEGRLRDNEQFF. The CDR3 DNA is TGTGCTAGTGGTCCGGAGGGCCGATTAAGAGACAATGAGCAGTTCTTC.

The rearrangement links TRBV5-1 to TRBJ1-1; 11 bases are a match to TRBD1. V lost 0 bases and J lost 3; bases outside the gene matches: 7. The CDR3 has 17 residues. Germline values: CDR1 SGHRS, CDR2 YFSETQ. The CDR3 DNA follows: TGCGCCAGCAGCTTGGCCCCCGGGACAGGGGGTCACACTGAAGCTTTCTTT. Translating gives CASSLAPGTGGHTEAFF.

V gene TRBV30 combines with J gene TRBJ2-3; 8 bases match TRBD1. CDR3 length: 14 amino acids. In germline, CDR1 is GTSNPN, CDR2 SVGIG (reference sequence). Unmatched junction bases numbered 5, after V lost 5 bases and J lost 1 base. The DNA for the CDR3 is TGTGCCTGGGCCCCGGGACAGGGCACAGATACGCAGTATTTT. This codes for CAWAPGQGTDTQYF. The full variable domain, completed using reference TRBV30 and TRBJ2-3, is SQTIHQWPATLVQPVGSPLSLECTVEGTSNPNLYWYRQAAGRGLQLLFYSVGIGQISSEVPQNLSASRPQDRQFILSSKKLLLSDSGFYLCAWAPGQGTDTQYFGPGTRLTVL.

V and J are TRBV27 and TRBJ1-5; the match to TRBD1 covers 10 bases. This CDR3 comprises 13 residues. Germline CDR1 and CDR2: MNHEY and SMNVEV (reference sequence). The trim removed 6 bases at V and 6 bases at J, leaving 2 bases unmatched. The CDR3, as DNA: TGTGCCAGCAGGGGGACAGGGGTTCAGCCCCAGCATTTT. This codes for CASRGTGVQPQHF.

The chain combines TRBV11-3 with TRBJ2-2, with 10 bases identical to TRBD1. V dropped 3 bases and J dropped 4; count of bases not matched to a gene: 2. The CDR3 length is 15 residues. Germline CDR1 SGHNT, CDR2 YENEEA. The CDR3 coding sequence is TGTGCCAGCAGCTTCCGGACAGGGGGCACCGGGGAGCTGTTTTTT. Its translation: CASSFRTGGTGELFF.

The chain carries TRBV14 and TRBJ2-5; 9 bases map to TRBD1. The CDR3 runs to 15 residues. V was pared by 5 bases and J by 4 bases, with 8 bases of the junction left unmatched. In germline, CDR1 is SGHDN, CDR2 FVKESK. CDR3 in DNA: TGTGCCAGCAGCGACCTAGGGACAGGGCTAGAGACCCAGTACTTC. It translates to CASSDLGTGLETQYF.

This chain connects TRBV5-1 to TRBJ2-7; D is possibly TRBD1 (7 bases). The CDR3 is made up of 15 amino acids. Between the trimmed V and J ends, which lost 0 bases and 3 bases, there was a span of 13 bases. Per germline, CDR1 SGHRS and CDR2 YFSETQ. This chain's CDR3 is CASSLGGTAGYEQYF. CDR3 DNA: TGCGCCAGCAGCTTGGGCGGGACAGCAGGCTACGAGCAGTACTTC.

CDR3 residues: CASNGISGGAGELFF. The CDR3, as DNA: TGTGCCAGTAACGGTATTAGCGGGGGAGCCGGGGAGCTGTTTTTT. The V and J genes are TRBV19 and TRBJ2-2; 9 bases match TRBD2. This CDR3 region has 15 residues. Unmatched junction bases numbered 9, after V lost 7 bases and J lost 6 bases. Germline V lookup: CDR1 LNHDA, CDR2 SQIVND (reference sequence).